The entry that follows covers one T cell receptor (beta chain) sequence. Its cognate antigen is unknown. These data come from a study of OX40 agonist ivuxolimab in advanced cancers. Study-wide points: The CD4+ and CD8+ T cells in the blood had expanded clonally by week 6 at 0.1 to 3.0 mg/kg. Researchers did not establish what antigens the expanded peripheral T cells target.

The method was immunoSEQ multiplex PCR; TCRdb's version includes in-frame clones alone and lacks a portion of them. The repertoire holds 65,000 to 75,000 clones, with roughly 90% as singletons. Losses at the gene ends were 1 base for V and 3 bases for J; bases not matched to a gene: 8. Per germline, CDR1 LNHNV and CDR2 YYDKDF (reference sequence). The CDR3 length is 17 residues. The TCR comes from an adult with an advanced solid tumor such as melanoma, head and neck, liver or kidney cancer. This specimen consisted of CD4+ or CD8+ T cells sorted from blood, obtained in a trial of the OX40 agonist ivuxolimab. The chain couples TRBV15 to TRBJ1-4; 7 bases align to TRBD1. CDR3 bases: TGTGCCACCAGCAGAGGAGGGGGCCTGGGATCTAATGAAAAACTGTTTTTT. This codes for CATSRGGGLGSNEKLFF.